Sequencing of this T cell receptor (beta chain) was carried out in a study of T cell responses to AZD1222 COVID-19 vaccine (dated by TCRdb to the early 2020s). For context, the study as a whole: Because spike-specific TCR depth and breadth did not differ between the two schedules, AZD1222 recipients who got a second dose at roughly 4 weeks were pooled with those who got a second dose at roughly 12 weeks. TCR sequencing covered over 230 trial participants: about 210 given two doses of AZD1222 and 26 given two doses of MenACWY control vaccine. Enrollment into the trials was organized by age into subgroups of 18-55, 56-69 and 70-plus years, and those subgroups contained roughly 140, 27 and 60 TCR-sequenced participants, respectively.

Trimming takes 0 bases from V and 7 bases from J, and the germline ends sit 29 bases apart. CDR1 and CDR2 are read off the germline V gene as SGHVS and FQNEAQ. The CDR3 runs 20 residues from the cysteine to the phenylalanine. The entry retains the CDR3 DNA only, 60 bases that are in frame from base 1. Regarding this clone: What antigen it recognizes has not been identified. Base qualities were left out, and no much larger clone turns up one base away.

The time point label, as the study defines it: baseline before first vaccination. Vaccinee samples came from UK trials COV001 and COV002, including a single-blind randomized controlled phase 2/3 trial of AZD1222 (ChAdOx1 nCoV-19) in healthy adults. Trial participant PBMC samples were collected at day 0 and day 28 after the second dose for TCRbeta chain sequencing. What the work shows at the level of the full study, not this receptor alone: Participants were mostly white British and included more females than males, and it was suggested by the authors that clonal diversity may have been underestimated. In the small 56-69-year group, the increase in depth fell short of significance, most likely because of low power. Nearly half of unique spike-specific TCRs reportedly recognized epitopes outside regions mutated in the B.1.351 and B.1.1.7 variants. A significant rise in spike-specific TCR breadth and depth was observed after two AZD1222 doses relative to day 0 and relative to MenACWY recipients. No day 14 peak-response samples were available, so repertoires were characterized only after the peak T cell response. Only five or six AZD1222 recipients were SARS-CoV-2 seropositive at baseline, limiting conclusions about previously exposed vaccinees. CD4 TCRs associated with the vaccine covered the entire spike protein, and the dominant responses were in regions 160-218 and 743-854.

The CDR3 regions of human TCRbeta chains were analyzed by immunosequencing. In the original analysis: TCRs in the repertoires were compared against a reference library of SARS-CoV-2-specific TCRs that had been generated with the MIRA antigen-specificity platform. Breadth was defined as the fraction of unique TCRs that were SARS-CoV-2-associated. Depth was defined as the fraction of total T cells that were SARS-CoV-2-associated. Using the MIRA data, each spike-specific TCR was assigned both to the spike region to which the TCR was reactive and to a CD4 or CD8 class. Log10-transformed breadth and depth values were compared by one-way ANOVA with Sidak's multiple comparisons tests. What TCRdb holds here is the immuneACCESS table cut down to in-frame rearrangements. Part of the clones is not present; checked against another copy, under half of the missing clones reflect an unresolved V gene, and the others are unexplained. V, J and clone size are those of that table, while D and trimming were read from the DNA. The sample table records 150,000 to 200,000 clones; just over 90% of these occur just once. The ten largest clones capture about 4% of the sample.

This clonotype originated in an adult in good health. The V gene is TRBV7-8 and the J gene is TRBJ2-3; the best D guess is TRBD1, with 5 bases matching. This material consisted of peripheral blood, taken on day 0 of AZD1222 vaccination. The CDR3: CASSLALFRNVGAGVNTQYF. At the DNA level, the sequence is TGTGCCAGCAGCTTAGCGCTGTTTCGTAATGTAGGGGCTGGGGTTAATACGCAGTATTTT. Outside the CDR3, residues come from the reference TRBV7-8 and TRBJ2-3 proteins, so the full variable domain is: GAGVSQSPRYKVAKRGQDVALRCDPISGHVSLFWYQQALGQGPEFLTYFQNEAQLDKSGLPSDRFFAERPEGSVSTLKIQRTQQEDSAVYLCASSLALFRNVGAGVNTQYFGPGTRLTVL.